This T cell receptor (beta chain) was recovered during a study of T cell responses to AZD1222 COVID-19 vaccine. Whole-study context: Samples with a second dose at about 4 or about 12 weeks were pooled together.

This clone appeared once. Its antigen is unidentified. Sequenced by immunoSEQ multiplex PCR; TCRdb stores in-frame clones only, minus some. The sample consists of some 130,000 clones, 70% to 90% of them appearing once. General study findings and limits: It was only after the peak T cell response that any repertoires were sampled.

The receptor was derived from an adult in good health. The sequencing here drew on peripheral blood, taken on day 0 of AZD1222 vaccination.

The CDR3 here is CASSDPGHEAFF. The CDR3 DNA reads TGTGCCAGTAGTGACCCGGGACATGAAGCTTTCTTT. The chain is built from TRBV19 and TRBJ1-1; D might be TRBD1 (6 bases). This CDR3 comprises 12 residues. Germline CDR1 is LNHDA and CDR2 is SQIVND (reference sequence). V was trimmed by 5 bases and J by 7 bases, leaving 11 bases between them. Variable domain in full (rest from reference TRBV19 and TRBJ1-1): DGGITQSPKYLFRKEGQNVTLSCEQNLNHDAMYWYRQDPGQGLRLIYYSQIVNDFQKGDIAEGYSVSREKKESFPLTVTSAQKNPTAFYLCASSDPGHEAFFGQGTRLTVV.